This entry features one T cell receptor (beta chain) sequence. The antigen is unknown. The record originates from a study of cytotoxic CD8 clonotypes in ibrutinib-treated CLL. This table comes from immunoSEQ multiplex PCR, and its TCRdb copy is limited to in-frame clones, with some not included. Among roughly 170,000 clones listed, about four fifths were seen once. Findings and limits, study-wide: Patients showed higher baseline clonality than age-matched healthy donors, and it tracked circulating CD8+ T-cell counts. Clonality was elevated at ibrutinib response and had returned toward baseline at progression.

The TCR sequence derives from a human donor with chronic lymphocytic leukemia. Sequenced here: PBMCs, sampled after 24 months of ibrutinib treatment.

The CDR3 here is CASSLNGGSNYGYTF. CDR3 coding DNA: TGCGCCAGCAGCTTGAATGGGGGATCGAACTATGGCTACACCTTC. The chain joins TRBV5-1 to TRBJ1-2, with a possible D match to TRBD1 (5 bases). This CDR3 contains 15 residues. The ends were cut back, 1 base at V and 2 bases at J, with 12 bases in the middle. Germline CDR1 is SGHRS and CDR2 is YFSETQ.